The 8 T cell receptor beta chains in this list originate from one sample, sequenced in a study of blood T cell repertoires in COVID-19 (dated by TCRdb to the early 2020s). To prepare the library, the immunoSEQ multiplex PCR assay was applied. TCRdb took this table from immuneACCESS and kept in-frame rearrangements with V and J called. Such tables lack part of the clones; where checked against another copy, unresolved V genes explain under half of the gap, and the rest is unexplained. The sample contains roughly 120,000 clones, around 86% of them found a single time. The top ten clonotypes cover about 5.4% of the sample. The specimen was peripheral blood. These receptors originate from a human donor in a cohort sampled during active COVID-19.

The chain uses TRBV19 and TRBJ2-1; TRBD2 aligns across 10 bases. Per germline, CDR1 LNHDA and CDR2 SQIVND (reference sequence). The CDR3 sequence is 22 residues long. V was pared by 5 bases and J by 9 bases, with 31 bases of the junction left unmatched. The CDR3 reads CASSLLRQSRRAGGFGVGEQFF. The DNA for the CDR3 is TGTGCCAGTAGTTTATTGCGGCAGAGTCGCCGAGCGGGAGGGTTTGGAGTTGGTGAGCAGTTCTTC.

The chain carries TRBV4-1 and TRBJ2-7; D is possibly TRBD2 (5 bases). V dropped 3 bases and J dropped 6 bases, with 15 bases sitting between them. Germline assignment: CDR1 MGHRA and CDR2 YSYEKL. This CDR3 contains 14 residues. CDR3 sequence: CASSHPLVGSEQYF. For the CDR3, the DNA is TGCGCCAGCAGCCATCCCCTGGTTGGGAGCGAGCAGTACTTC.

The chain couples TRBV9 to TRBJ1-1; D remains unclear. Germline CDR1 reads SGDLS; CDR2 reads YYNGEE. The CDR3 spans 13 residues. V dropped 0 bases and J dropped 3 bases, with 6 bases sitting between them. CDR3 coding DNA: TGTGCCAGCAGCGTAGCTACGTACACTGAAGCTTTCTTT. It codes for CASSVATYTEAFF.

This chain uses TRBV7-2 with TRBJ1-2; D not resolved. Trimming took 1 base from V and 2 from J, leaving 23 bases between them. This CDR3 has 19 amino acids. Germline lookup yields CDR1 SGHTA and CDR2 FQGNSA. The CDR3 loop reads CASSLDYRRAADSNYGYTF. CDR3 sequence (DNA): TGTGCCAGCAGCTTAGATTATCGGCGAGCGGCCGATTCCAACTATGGCTACACCTTC.

This clone was observed once. The chain couples TRBV15 to TRBJ2-5, with TRBD2 matching over 8 bases. V gave up 1 base and J gave up 4 bases; unmatched junction bases: 2. The V gene's germline CDR1 is LNHNV and CDR2 YYDKDF (reference sequence). The CDR3 extends over 14 amino acids. The CDR3 bases are TGTGCCACCAGCAGAGCCAGCGGGAGAGAGACCCAGTACTTC. Residues: CATSRASGRETQYF. The whole variable domain, filled in from reference TRBV15 and TRBJ2-5, reads DAMVIQNPRYQVTQFGKPVTLSCSQTLNHNVMYWYQQKSSQAPKLLFHYYDKDFNNEADTPDNFQSRRPNTSFCFLDIRSPGLGDTAMYLCATSRASGRETQYFGPGTRLLVL.

CDR3 region: CASSPLQGQGYGYTF. The CDR3, as DNA: TGTGCCAGCTCACCTCTCCAGGGGCAGGGGTATGGCTACACCTTC. The chain recombines TRBV18 with TRBJ1-2; a weak D match, TRBD1 (6 bases). Trimming took off 3 bases at V and 5 bases at J, with 16 bases between the two ends. The CDR3 has 15 residues. Per the germline V gene, CDR1 is KGHSH and CDR2 is LQKENI.

This clone has only one observation. This chain's CDR3 is CASSYDRGRNNEQFF. Written as DNA, the CDR3 is TGTGCCAGCAGTTACGACAGGGGGCGTAACAATGAGCAGTTCTTC. The chain is built from TRBV6-6 and TRBJ2-1, with 10 positions matching TRBD1. Losses at the gene ends were 2 bases for V and 5 bases for J; bases not matched to a gene: 3. The CDR3 length is 15 residues. The germline gives CDR1 MNHNY, CDR2 SVGAGI (reference sequence).

This clone appeared once. The genes are TRBV9 and TRBJ2-2, with a tentative D call TRBD2 (5 bases). Trimming cost V 0 bases and J 0 bases, with 9 bases left between them. This CDR3 region has 16 residues. The germline CDR1 and CDR2 sequences are SGDLS and YYNGEE. The CDR3 DNA follows: TGTGCCAGCAGCGTAGAAGCGGTCTCGAACACCGGGGAGCTGTTTTTT. This gives the protein CASSVEAVSNTGELFF.